The 26 T cell receptor beta chains listed next were all sequenced from one sample in a study of blood T cell repertoires in COVID-19. Some clones are missing from TCRdb's copy, which holds only in-frame ones; the method was immunoSEQ multiplex PCR. The repertoire has about 140,000 clones, 76% of them found once; the top ten carry over 4%. Input material: peripheral blood. The receptor source for this set is a woman older than 75 with active or convalescent COVID-19.

This clone was seen a few times. The same CDR3 also results from other DNA sequences found in this sample. The V gene is TRBV4-3, the J gene TRBJ1-2; 8 bases agree with TRBD1. The trim removed 1 base at V and 2 bases at J, leaving 0 bases unmatched. The CDR3 length is 14 residues. Germline V gives CDR1 LGHNA, CDR2 YSLEER. The CDR3 DNA sequence: TGCGCCAGCAGCCAAGGGACAGGGAACTATGGCTACACCTTC. The encoded protein is CASSQGTGNYGYTF.

The chain has TRBV2 and TRBJ1-2, with D possibly matching TRBD1 (5 bases). Germline-derived CDR1 and CDR2 are SNHLY and FYNNEI. The CDR3 loop spans 12 amino acids. Trimming removed 5 bases at V and 6 bases at J, with 10 bases between. CDR3 region: CASSLQGHGYTF. DNA of the CDR3: TGTGCCAGCAGTCTTCAGGGCCATGGCTACACCTTC.

The chain recombines TRBV3-1 (or the pseudogene TRBV3-2) with TRBJ2-3; 7 nucleotides align to TRBD2. V shed 5 bases and J 0 bases; nucleotides not matched to a gene: 2. Germline lookup yields CDR1 LGHDT and CDR2 YNNKEL (reference sequence). This CDR3 is 14 amino acids long. The CDR3: CASSSRGSTDTQYF. CDR3 DNA sequence: TGTGCCAGCAGCTCGCGGGGGAGCACAGATACGCAGTATTTT.

This clone has just a few counts. This rearrangement joins TRBV19 to TRBJ2-2, with D tentatively TRBD1 (6 bases). Trimming took 3 bases from V and 3 from J, leaving 14 bases between them. The V gene's germline CDR1 is LNHDA and CDR2 SQIVND (reference sequence). The CDR3 covers 16 residues. Written as DNA, the CDR3 is TGTGCCAGTAGTATGGGCAGGGGTAGGTACACCGGGGAGCTGTTTTTT. Translating it yields CASSMGRGRYTGELFF.

The chain links TRBV4-3 to TRBJ1-1; tentative D call: TRBD1 (5 bases). CDR3 length equals 15 residues. Trimming cost V 4 bases and J 6 bases, with 18 bases left between them. The germline V gene encodes CDR1 LGHNA and CDR2 YSLEER. CDR3 sequence (DNA): TGCGCCAGCAGCCGGGTCGCAGGGTCCCTTTCTGAAGCTTTCTTT. Protein product: CASSRVAGSLSEAFF.

This clone was detected only a few times. V and J are TRBV11-2 and TRBJ2-1; tentative D call: TRBD2 (5 bases). The germline V and J ends were trimmed by 1 base and 8 bases, with 12 bases remaining between them. Germline CDR1 and CDR2: SGHAT and FQNNGV. This CDR3 is 14 amino acids long. Written as DNA, the CDR3 is TGTGCCAGCAGCTTAGGCCCCGGGGTTTATGAGCAGTTCTTC. Its translation is CASSLGPGVYEQFF.

The V and J genes are TRBV13 and TRBJ2-7; tentative D call: TRBD1 (6 bases). Trimming removed 1 base from V and 7 bases from J, with 8 bases in between. CDR1 is PRHDT, CDR2 FYEKMQ, per germline (reference sequence). CDR3 length equals 12 residues. The CDR3 nucleotides are TGTGCCAGCAGCTTAGCAAGGGGGGAGCAGTACTTC. Translation: CASSLARGEQYF.

This rearrangement joins TRBV5-8 to TRBJ2-7; D gene uncertain. Deletions cut 0 bases from V and 3 bases from J, with 7 bases between. The V gene's germline CDR1 is SGHTS and CDR2 YDEGEE. The CDR3 consists of 13 residues. Here the CDR3 DNA reads TGTGCCAGCAGCTTGGGACTGTACTACGAGCAGTACTTC. As protein: CASSLGLYYEQYF.

The gene calls are TRBV2 and TRBJ2-3; D unresolved. The CDR3 is 14 amino acids. Trimming pared 1 base from V and 1 base from J, leaving 6 bases between. From germline, CDR1 is SNHLY and CDR2 FYNNEI. CDR3 amino acids: CASSEGAGTDTQYF. CDR3 nucleotide sequence: TGTGCCAGCAGTGAAGGGGCCGGCACAGATACGCAGTATTTT.

This rearrangement joins TRBV10-3 to TRBJ1-5; D unclear. CDR3 length: 12 amino acids. V lost 2 bases to trimming and J lost 9 bases, with 8 bases between them. Germline-derived CDR1 and CDR2 are ENHRY and SYGVKD. CDR3 region: CAISEDITPQHF. The CDR3 nucleotides read TGTGCCATCAGTGAGGACATTACGCCCCAGCATTTT.

The chain couples TRBV7-9 to TRBJ2-1; D ambiguous. The V and J ends lost 4 bases and 12 bases respectively, with 13 bases between them. This CDR3 has 12 amino acids. Germline V gene data show CDR1 as SEHNR and CDR2 as FQNEAQ (reference sequence). The CDR3 nucleotides are TGTGCCAGCAGCTCCTCGCTGGTCGGGCAGTTCTTC. This sequence encodes CASSSSLVGQFF.

The rearrangement links TRBV12-5 to TRBJ2-7, with D uncertain. The CDR3 runs to 15 residues. The germline V gene has CDR1 LGHNT and CDR2 FRNRAP. The V gene lost 7 bases and the J gene lost 3 bases, with 19 bases spanning the gap. In nucleotides, the CDR3 is TGTGCTAGTGCCCCCCTAGGTGTGAGAGGCTACGAGCAGTACTTC. Its protein is CASAPLGVRGYEQYF.

Here the CDR3 reads CASSLDSVVGISYNEQFF. The CDR3 DNA follows: TGTGCCAGCAGCTTAGATTCCGTAGTCGGGATATCCTACAATGAGCAGTTCTTC. This chain links TRBV11-2 with TRBJ2-1; weak D call: TRBD2 (5 bases). This CDR3 spans 18 amino acids. CDR1 SGHAT and CDR2 FQNNGV come from the germline V gene. The V gene lost 0 bases and the J gene lost 1 base, with 16 bases spanning the gap.

This clone has just a few counts. The chain has TRBV10-1 and TRBJ1-5; 9 bases map to TRBD1. Trimming at V came to 3 bases and at J to 9 bases, leaving 9 bases not matched to a gene. Germline CDR1 is WNHNN and CDR2 is SYGVQD (reference sequence). The CDR3 sequence is 15 residues long. In DNA form, the CDR3 reads TGCGCCAGCAGTGATGGACAGGGGCGGGTTCGGCCCCAGCATTTT. It specifies CASSDGQGRVRPQHF.

The chain is built from TRBV27 and TRBJ1-5, with D possibly TRBD1 on 5 matching bases. V gave up 6 bases and J gave up 4 bases, with 13 bases separating them. Germline CDR1 is MNHEY and CDR2 is SMNVEV (reference sequence). The CDR3 sequence is 14 residues long. Here the CDR3 DNA reads TGTGCCAGCAGACCAAGGACAATAAATCAGCCCCAGCATTTT. Its protein is CASRPRTINQPQHF.

The chain links TRBV18 to TRBJ2-2; 8 bases map to TRBD1. V was pared by 3 bases and J by 6 bases, with 0 bases of the junction left unmatched. Germline V lookup: CDR1 KGHSH, CDR2 LQKENI. This CDR3 has 13 amino acids. CDR3 sequence: CASSPTGAGELFF. The CDR3 DNA is TGTGCCAGCTCACCGACAGGGGCCGGGGAGCTGTTTTTT.

This chain uses TRBV19 with TRBJ1-6; 9 positions agree with TRBD1. J gave up 9 bases and V 5 bases, and 8 bases lay outside the gene matches. This CDR3 has 15 amino acids. Germline assignment: CDR1 LNHDA and CDR2 SQIVND (reference sequence). This CDR3 is CASSSRDRVPSPLHF. The CDR3 bases are TGTGCCAGTAGTTCCCGGGACAGGGTTCCTTCACCCCTCCACTTT. The entire variable domain, with the rest obtained from reference TRBV19 and TRBJ1-6, is as follows: DGGITQSPKYLFRKEGQNVTLSCEQNLNHDAMYWYRQDPGQGLRLIYYSQIVNDFQKGDIAEGYSVSREKKESFPLTVTSAQKNPTAFYLCASSSRDRVPSPLHFGNGTRLTVT.

This clone was seen once. V is TRBV29-1 and J is TRBJ2-1; 13 positions match TRBD2. The CDR3 consists of 18 residues. Per germline, CDR1 SQVTM and CDR2 ANQGSEA. With 4 bases clipped from V and 3 bases from J, the junction kept 12 bases outside the gene matches. The CDR3 protein is CSVAPGTSGTFLYNEQFF. The CDR3 DNA reads as TGCAGCGTTGCTCCCGGGACTAGCGGGACCTTTCTCTACAATGAGCAGTTCTTC.

This chain uses TRBV15 with TRBJ1-1, with 7 bases lining up with TRBD1. CDR3 size: 15 residues. Trimming at V came to 5 bases and at J to 0 bases, leaving 6 bases not matched to a gene. Germline V lookup: CDR1 LNHNV, CDR2 YYDKDF (reference sequence). CDR3 residues: CATSAHRGLNTEAFF. Written as DNA, the CDR3 is TGTGCCACCAGCGCCCACAGGGGCTTGAACACTGAAGCTTTCTTT.

V is TRBV30 and J is TRBJ2-3; 10 positions match TRBD2. This CDR3 contains 15 residues. The germline V gene encodes CDR1 GTSNPN and CDR2 SVGIG (reference sequence). J gave up 1 base and V 2 bases, and 3 bases lay outside the gene matches. In nucleotides, the CDR3 is TGTGCCTGGAGTCGGACTAGCGGCCGCACAGATACGCAGTATTTT. Encoded protein: CAWSRTSGRTDTQYF.

The gene calls are TRBV18 and TRBJ1-5, with TRBD1 matching 10 bases. The CDR3 is 16 amino acids. Germline values: CDR1 KGHSH, CDR2 LQKENI. Losses at the gene ends were 4 bases for V and 4 bases for J; bases not matched to a gene: 7. The CDR3 nucleotides are TGTGCCAGCTCACACGGGGACAGGGGCGATAATCAGCCCCAGCATTTT. Its translation: CASSHGDRGDNQPQHF.

This clone was seen ten or more times. This chain uses TRBV12-3 or TRBV12-4 with TRBJ1-5, with TRBD1 as a possible D gene (5 bases). The CDR3 has 13 amino acids. V lost 4 bases, J lost 4 bases, and 8 bases lay in between. The CDR3 sequence is CASSYSGNQPQHF. The CDR3, as DNA: TGTGCCAGCAGTTATTCAGGGAATCAGCCCCAGCATTTT.

The chain links TRBV6-1 to TRBJ2-5, with 13 bases that match TRBD2. The CDR3 sequence is 16 residues long. Trimming took 2 bases from V and 5 from J; bases not matched to a gene: 5. Germline-derived CDR1 and CDR2 are MNHNS and SASEGT. In nucleotides, the CDR3 is TGTGCCAGCAGTGAAAGACTAGCGGGGGGTCTCGAGACCCAGTACTTC. The encoded protein is CASSERLAGGLETQYF.

This chain uses TRBV7-9 with TRBJ2-1, with TRBD2 as a possible D gene (5 bases). Germline V gene lookup returns CDR1 SEHNR and CDR2 FQNEAQ (reference sequence). Trimming left V 5 bases short and J 6 bases short, with 8 bases between. The CDR3 extends over 12 amino acids. CDR3 protein: CASSHTSNEQFF. In DNA form, the CDR3 reads TGTGCCAGCAGCCACACTAGCAATGAGCAGTTCTTC. Full variable domain (outside the CDR3, taken from reference TRBV7-9 and TRBJ2-1): DTGVSQNPRHKITKRGQNVTFRCDPISEHNRLYWYRQTLGQGPEFLTYFQNEAQLEKSRLLSDRFSAERPKGSFSTLEIQRTEQGDSAMYLCASSHTSNEQFFGPGTRLTVL.

The V call is TRBV6-2 or TRBV6-3, the J call TRBJ2-1, with TRBD2 identical over 7 bases. CDR1 is MNHEY and CDR2 is SVGEGT in the germline V gene. With 5 bases clipped from V and 3 bases from J, the junction kept 7 bases outside the gene matches. There are 15 residues in the CDR3. CDR3 DNA: TGTGCCAGCAGTCCGCCGGGACTACTCTACAATGAGCAGTTCTTC. This codes for CASSPPGLLYNEQFF.

For this clone: A junction end diverges from the germline sequence, so it may reflect a read error. The chain is built from TRBV7-6 and TRBJ2-2, with 8 bases matching TRBD1. Germline CDR1 and CDR2: SGHVS and FNYEAQ. This CDR3 comprises 12 residues. CDR3 region: CASSLVTGGLFF. In nucleotides, the CDR3 is TGTGCCAGCAGCTTAGTAACAGGGGGGCTGTTTTTT.